The source of this T cell receptor beta chain is a study of CD8 T cells in ankylosing spondylitis. Overall study findings and caveats: A TCR beta motif of 8 or 9 highly homologous variants appeared characteristic of ankylosing spondylitis blood. Disease-linked clones displayed a CD8+ phenotype and appeared relatively rarely in peripheral blood. Existing reports had already noted some motif variants in reactive arthritis synovial fluid and blood.

In its sample, this clonotype was seen a few times. The antigen is undetermined. Germline V CDR1 and CDR2: SGHTA, FQGNSA. Trimming took off 5 bases at V and 7 bases at J, with 15 bases between the two ends. The CDR3 is 14 amino acids. TCRdb passed the 5' RACE reads through MiXCR, listing each CDR3 protein once. The data hold roughly 450,000 distinct CDR3 sequences, with roughly a quarter observed a single time. The TCR was taken from a male donor with ankylosing spondylitis. The chain employs TRBV7-2 and TRBJ2-1; D may match TRBD1 or TRBD2 (6 bases each). The source material was blood, either unsorted or a sorted T cell fraction (not recorded which). CDR3 bases: TGTGCCAGCAGCCGGGATGTAGGGGGGAATGAGCAGTTCTTC. The encoded protein is CASSRDVGGNEQFF.